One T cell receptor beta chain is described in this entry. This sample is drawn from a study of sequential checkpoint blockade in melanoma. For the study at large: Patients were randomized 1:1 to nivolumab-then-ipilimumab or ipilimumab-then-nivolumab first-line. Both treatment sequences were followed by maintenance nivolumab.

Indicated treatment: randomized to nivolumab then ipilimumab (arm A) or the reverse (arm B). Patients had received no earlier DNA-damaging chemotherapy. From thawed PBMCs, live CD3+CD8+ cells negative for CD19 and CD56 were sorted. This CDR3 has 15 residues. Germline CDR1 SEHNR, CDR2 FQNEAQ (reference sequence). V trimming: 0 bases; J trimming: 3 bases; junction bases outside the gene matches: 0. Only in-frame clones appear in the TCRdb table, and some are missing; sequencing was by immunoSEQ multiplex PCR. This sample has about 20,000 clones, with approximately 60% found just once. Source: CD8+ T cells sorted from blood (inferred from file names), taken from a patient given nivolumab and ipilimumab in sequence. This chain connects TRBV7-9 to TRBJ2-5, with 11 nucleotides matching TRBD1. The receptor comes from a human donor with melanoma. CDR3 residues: CASSLAGQGEETQYF. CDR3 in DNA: TGTGCCAGCAGCTTAGCGGGACAGGGGGAAGAGACCCAGTACTTC.